Below, 18 T cell receptor beta chains from the same sample are listed, as sequenced in a study of blood T cell repertoires in COVID-19. Measured with immunoSEQ multiplex PCR; TCRdb has only the in-frame clones, and not every one. The data hold about 410,000 clones, with roughly 88% observed a single time. The source material was peripheral blood. Receptors originate from a woman in her twenties or thirties with active or convalescent COVID-19.

This chain uses TRBV3-1 (or the pseudogene TRBV3-2) with TRBJ2-5, with 9 bases fitting TRBD1. Trimming cost V 4 bases and J 4 bases; bases outside gene matches: 4. The CDR3 extends over 14 amino acids. Germline CDR1 reads LGHDT; CDR2 reads YNNKEL (reference sequence). This chain's CDR3 is CASSRPGQGETQYF. The CDR3, as DNA: TGTGCCAGCAGCCGGCCGGGACAGGGAGAGACCCAGTACTTC.

The chain employs TRBV5-8 and TRBJ2-2; 12 bases map to TRBD1. There are 18 residues in the CDR3. The J segment lost 4 bases and the V segment lost 3 bases, leaving 10 bases of the junction unmatched. Germline-derived CDR1 and CDR2 are SGHTS and YDEGEE. The CDR3 DNA follows: TGTGCCAGCAGCTCCCCGGGACAGGGGGCGGCGGGCACCGGGGAGCTGTTTTTT. It encodes CASSSPGQGAAGTGELFF.

DNA of the CDR3: TGTGCCAGCAGTCAACAGGGGGTCGCAGATACGCAGTATTTT. It is translated as CASSQQGVADTQYF. The V gene is TRBV6-4, the J gene TRBJ2-3; TRBD1 agrees at 8 bases. The CDR3 extends over 14 amino acids. V shed 5 bases and J 4 bases; nucleotides not matched to a gene: 5. Germline V CDR1 and CDR2: MRHNA, SNTAGT.

This clone was detected once. V gene TRBV4-1 combines with J gene TRBJ2-3, with D tentatively TRBD2 (5 bases). Germline values: CDR1 MGHRA, CDR2 YSYEKL. Deletions cut 1 base from V and 0 bases from J, with 8 bases between. CDR3 length: 15 amino acids. CDR3 sequence: CASSQARVSTDTQYF. The CDR3 DNA reads as TGCGCCAGCAGCCAAGCGAGGGTTAGCACAGATACGCAGTATTTT.

The J gene is TRBJ1-2, the V gene TRBV14; 8 bases map to TRBD1. Germline trimming cut 0 bases from V and 5 bases from J; bases unmatched to any gene: 8. The CDR3 has 16 residues. Germline V lookup: CDR1 SGHDN, CDR2 FVKESK. CDR3 protein: CASSQDPGGRIYGYTF. CDR3 DNA: TGTGCCAGCAGCCAAGATCCAGGGGGCCGAATATATGGCTACACCTTC.

The genes are TRBV27 and TRBJ1-1, with D uncertain. This CDR3 region has 14 residues. Trimming removed 5 bases at V and 0 bases at J, with 10 bases between. Germline values: CDR1 MNHEY, CDR2 SMNVEV (reference sequence). The CDR3 DNA sequence: TGTGCCAGCAGTCCTGTAAATTTGAACACTGAAGCTTTCTTT. Protein sequence: CASSPVNLNTEAFF.

The chain employs TRBV10-3 and TRBJ2-4; 16 bases line up with TRBD2. With 5 bases clipped from V and 1 base from J, the junction kept 17 bases outside the gene matches. The CDR3 has 22 amino acids. Germline values: CDR1 ENHRY, CDR2 SYGVKD. CDR3 nucleotides: TGTGCCATCAGTTCCTCCCCACCCGGGACTAGCGGGGGGGCCGGGGCCAAAAACATTCAGTACTTC. Its protein product is CAISSSPPGTSGGAGAKNIQYF.

This chain links TRBV29-1 with TRBJ2-1, with TRBD2 as a possible D gene (6 bases). Trimming left V 7 bases short and J 6 bases short, with 16 bases between. Germline CDR1 and CDR2: SQVTM and ANQGSEA. CDR3 size: 13 residues. CDR3 nucleotide sequence: TGCAGCGATAGGCCCTGGGACTCCAATGAGCAGTTCTTC. It translates to CSDRPWDSNEQFF.

The V call is TRBV3-1 (or the pseudogene TRBV3-2), the J call TRBJ2-7; TRBD2 matches 8 bases. This CDR3 comprises 15 residues. V lost 3 bases to trimming and J lost 2 bases; unmatched junction nucleotides: 6. The germline V gene encodes CDR1 LGHDT and CDR2 YNNKEL (reference sequence). CDR3 sequence (DNA): TGTGCCAGCAGCCAGGCCGGGAGGGTTGCCTACGAGCAGTACTTC. Amino acids: CASSQAGRVAYEQYF.

The rearrangement uses TRBV3-1 (or the pseudogene TRBV3-2) and TRBJ1-1; tentatively, D is TRBD1 (5 bases). V dropped 3 bases and J dropped 1 base, with 9 bases sitting between them. CDR1 is LGHDT, CDR2 YNNKEL, per germline (reference sequence). This CDR3 spans 14 amino acids. The CDR3 nucleotides are TGTGCCAGCAGCCACCAGGGATGGAACACTGAAGCTTTCTTT. This gives the protein CASSHQGWNTEAFF.

The rearrangement uses TRBV7-9 and TRBJ2-3; TRBD2 matches 13 bases. J gave up 4 bases and V 3 bases, and 7 bases lay outside the gene matches. Germline CDR1 and CDR2: SEHNR and FQNEAQ (reference sequence). The CDR3 is 17 residues long. The CDR3 loop reads CASSFGTGTSGADTQYF. The CDR3 coding sequence is TGTGCCAGCAGCTTCGGCACCGGGACTAGCGGGGCAGATACGCAGTATTTT.

The chain joins TRBV5-4 to TRBJ1-1, with no clear D. V lost 1 base and J lost 6, with 10 bases in between. The germline gives CDR1 SGHNT, CDR2 YYREEE (reference sequence). The CDR3 loop spans 13 amino acids. In nucleotides, the CDR3 is TGTGCCAGCAGCTTGCGGGGTACCCCTGAAGCTTTCTTT. Translation: CASSLRGTPEAFF.

This chain connects TRBV2 to TRBJ1-2; TRBD1 matches at 11 bases. Losses at the gene ends were 3 bases for V and 4 bases for J; bases not matched to a gene: 1. CDR3 length equals 14 residues. Looked up from germline, CDR1 is SNHLY and CDR2 is FYNNEI. CDR3 sequence: CASSDGTGGYGYTF. The CDR3, as DNA: TGTGCCAGCAGTGATGGGACAGGGGGCTATGGCTACACCTTC.

The V call is TRBV27, the J call TRBJ2-3; 10 bases align to TRBD2. The CDR3 has 17 amino acids. CDR1 is MNHEY and CDR2 is SMNVEV in the germline V gene (reference sequence). With 5 bases clipped from V and 2 bases from J, the junction kept 10 bases outside the gene matches. This CDR3 is CASSPHGLADLTDTQYF. For the CDR3, the DNA is TGTGCCAGCAGTCCACACGGACTAGCGGACCTCACAGATACGCAGTATTTT.

This sequence joins TRBV5-6 and TRBJ1-1; D call uncertain. V shed 2 bases and J shed 1 base, with 9 bases lying between them. The CDR3 extends over 14 amino acids. The germline V gene encodes CDR1 SGHDT and CDR2 YYEEEE. CDR3 sequence (DNA): TGTGCCAGCAGCTTTTGGTTGGCGAACACTGAAGCTTTCTTT. Protein sequence: CASSFWLANTEAFF.

This chain joins TRBV19 and TRBJ1-5; TRBD1 matches at 8 bases. Trimming cost V 10 bases and J 7 bases; bases outside gene matches: 12. Germline CDR1 is LNHDA and CDR2 is SQIVND (reference sequence). The CDR3 has 14 residues. CDR3 DNA: TGTGCCACCAAGGGTTCAGGGGGCGAACAGCCCCAGCATTTT. It translates to CATKGSGGEQPQHF.

This chain connects TRBV30 to TRBJ1-6; D is unresolved. Germline CDR1 is GTSNPN and CDR2 is SVGIG (reference sequence). Trimming took off 0 bases at V and 9 bases at J, with 6 bases between the two ends. The CDR3 has 12 amino acids. The CDR3 coding sequence is TGTGCCTGGAGTGTATCGGGTTCACCCCTCCACTTT. It translates to CAWSVSGSPLHF.

The chain uses TRBV15 and TRBJ1-1; 7 nucleotides agree with TRBD1. V dropped 6 bases and J dropped 3; count of bases not matched to a gene: 4. Germline V CDR1 and CDR2: LNHNV, YYDKDF (reference sequence). The CDR3 consists of 13 residues. The CDR3, as DNA: TGTGCCACCAGAACAGGGGTTTACACTGAAGCTTTCTTT. Translation gives CATRTGVYTEAFF.